These T cell receptor beta chains were read from a single sample in a study of T-cell reconstitution after alpha-beta-depleted transplantation in children. One entry per CDR3 protein results from TCRdb running MiXCR on the PCR reads. The profile shows nearly 200,000 distinct CDR3 sequences, approximately 6.8% of them singletons. The source was PBMCs, collected before TCRalphabeta/CD19-depleted stem cell transplant. The receptors shown here come from a girl less than two years old with combined immunodeficiency, due to receive a stem cell transplant. CDR3s include the opening cysteine and the closing phenylalanine or tryptophan. The order of the fields is D gene, J gene, CDR3 length, V gene, clone size, CDR3 protein, CDR3 DNA. A D gene is named only where the DNA matches it firmly. Expanded clones get a size class; other rows say once, few or many, or leave the size out.

d_gene: NA; j_gene: TRBJ2-5; len: 13; v_gene: TRBV20-1; abundance: NA; CDR3aa: CSARGGMRETQYF; CDR3nt: TGCAGTGCTAGGGGCGGGATGAGGGAGACCCAGTACTTC
d_gene: NA; j_gene: TRBJ1-6; len: 15; v_gene: TRBV7-3; abundance: NA; CDR3aa: CASSPDGLGNSPLHF; CDR3nt: TGTGCCAGCAGCCCGGACGGTTTGGGAAATTCACCCCTCCACTTT
d_gene: TRBD2; j_gene: TRBJ2-5; len: 16; v_gene: TRBV20-1; abundance: many; CDR3aa: CSAPLRVAGGQETQYF; CDR3nt: TGCAGTGCCCCCCTCCGGGTAGCGGGAGGACAAGAGACCCAGTACTTC
d_gene: TRBD1; j_gene: TRBJ1-1; len: 13; v_gene: TRBV29-1; abundance: many; CDR3aa: CSVRTGENTEAFF; CDR3nt: TGCAGCGTTCGGACAGGGGAGAACACTGAAGCTTTCTTT
d_gene: NA; j_gene: TRBJ1-1; len: 13; v_gene: TRBV20-1; abundance: medium-sized; CDR3aa: CSARRLSNTEAFF; CDR3nt: TGCAGTGCTAGAAGACTATCGAACACTGAAGCTTTCTTT
d_gene: NA; j_gene: TRBJ2-7; len: 13; v_gene: TRBV6-2/TRBV6-3; abundance: many; CDR3aa: CASSYLAGYEQYF; CDR3nt: TGTGCCAGCAGTTACTTGGCGGGTTACGAGCAGTACTTC
d_gene: NA; j_gene: TRBJ1-1; len: 16; v_gene: TRBV4-1; abundance: NA; CDR3aa: CASSQEVAGGYTEAFF; CDR3nt: TGCGCCAGCAGCCAAGAGGTGGCCGGGGGATACACTGAAGCTTTCTTT
d_gene: NA; j_gene: TRBJ2-1; len: 15; v_gene: TRBV6-5; abundance: NA; CDR3aa: CASSYFTGVHNEQFF; CDR3nt: TGTGCCAGCAGTTACTTTACCGGGGTACACAATGAGCAGTTCTTC
d_gene: NA; j_gene: TRBJ1-6; len: 14; v_gene: TRBV7-9; abundance: few; CDR3aa: CASSLVYVNSPLHF; CDR3nt: TGTGCCAGCAGCTTAGTCTATGTCAATTCACCCCTCCACTTT
d_gene: NA; j_gene: TRBJ2-1; len: 15; v_gene: TRBV20-1; abundance: many; CDR3aa: CSAMFPDRVYNEQFF; CDR3nt: TGCAGTGCCATGTTTCCGGACCGCGTTTACAATGAGCAGTTCTTC
d_gene: TRBD2; j_gene: TRBJ2-2; len: 15; v_gene: TRBV29-1; abundance: many; CDR3aa: CSVVASGQNTGELFF; CDR3nt: TGCAGCGTTGTAGCTAGCGGGCAGAACACCGGGGAGCTGTTTTTT
d_gene: TRBD1; j_gene: TRBJ2-7; len: 11; v_gene: TRBV28; abundance: many; CDR3aa: CALQGPYEQYF; CDR3nt: TGTGCCCTACAGGGGCCCTACGAGCAGTACTTC
d_gene: NA; j_gene: TRBJ2-1; len: 12; v_gene: TRBV20-1; abundance: many; CDR3aa: CSASKRYNEQFF; CDR3nt: TGCAGTGCTAGCAAGCGGTACAATGAGCAGTTCTTC
d_gene: NA; j_gene: TRBJ2-3; len: 14; v_gene: TRBV7-9; abundance: many; CDR3aa: CASSPLASTTTQYF; CDR3nt: TGTGCCAGCAGCCCACTAGCTTCCACGACTACGCAGTATTTT